This T cell receptor (beta chain) came from a study of shared clonotypes between healthy human individuals. Overall study results and limits: Across subsets, estimated richness was generally greater for naive than for memory populations. It was anticipated that sequencing depth would influence how many clonotypes donors shared. Despite large depth, rarefaction showed incomplete sorted-subset sequencing.

V lost 11 bases to trimming and J lost 4 bases, with 11 bases between them. Germline lookup yields CDR1 SGHTA and CDR2 FQGTGA. CDR3 length equals 12 residues. Positive CCR7 selection of CD45RO-negative cells yielded the naive CD8 cells, and terminally differentiated effector memory CD45RA+ cells were excluded. Genomic DNA of each subset was evenly split across several immunoSEQ plates. Method: immunoSEQ multiplex PCR; TCRdb's copy keeps in-frame clones and lacks some. The sample consists of 2 million to 2.5 million clones, less than 95% of them appearing once. Remarks on this clone: The antigen is undetermined.

The sample was naive CD8+ T cells sorted from blood. This clonotype was obtained from a man between 18 and 29 years old in good health. J is TRBJ2-2 and V is TRBV7-3, with D perhaps given as TRBD1 or TRBD2 (5 bases each). CDR3 nucleotides: TGTGCCGTCCACGGGGCCACCGGGGAGCTGTTTTTT. Translated: CAVHGATGELFF.